What follows are 17 T cell receptor beta chains derived from one specimen sequenced in a study of blood T cell repertoires in COVID-19. Data came from immunoSEQ multiplex PCR; TCRdb stores just in-frame clones and leaves some out. The data hold about 38,000 clones, with around four fifths observed a single time. Material: peripheral blood. All receptors derive from a man in his 60s with COVID-19, enrolled during active disease.

In DNA form, the CDR3 reads TGTGCCACCGCAGGACAGGGATGGACCGGGGAGCTGTTTTTT. It translates to CATAGQGWTGELFF. V usage is TRBV24-1 and J usage is TRBJ2-2, with 8 bases that match TRBD1. The ends lost 9 bases at V and 5 bases at J; junction bases unmatched: 7. The CDR3 extends over 14 amino acids. Germline V gene sequence: CDR1 KGHDR, CDR2 SFDVKD.

The chain has TRBV5-4 and TRBJ1-4, with 10 bases lining up with TRBD1. Germline V gene data show CDR1 as SGHNT and CDR2 as YYREEE (reference sequence). With 0 bases clipped from V and 0 bases from J, the junction kept 8 bases outside the gene matches. This CDR3 is built from 19 residues. The CDR3 nucleotides are TGTGCCAGCAGCTTGGATAGGGGACAGGGGTTAGCAACTAATGAAAAACTGTTTTTT. Its protein is CASSLDRGQGLATNEKLFF.

The J gene is TRBJ1-1, the V gene TRBV13, with D maybe TRBD1 (6 bases). There are 14 residues in the CDR3. Germline-derived CDR1 and CDR2 are PRHDT and FYEKMQ (reference sequence). V shed 6 bases and J shed 1 base, with 12 bases lying between them. The CDR3 bases are TGTGCCAGCAGACGGACAGCGAGGAACACTGAAGCTTTCTTT. It encodes CASRRTARNTEAFF.

The V and J genes are TRBV10-3 and TRBJ1-6, with D uncertain. V lost 6 bases and J lost 3, with 15 bases in between. The CDR3 length is 16 residues. In germline, CDR1 is ENHRY, CDR2 SYGVKD. The CDR3 nucleotides read TGTGCCATCAGCGCGATTGGAGGAAACTATAATTCACCCCTCCACTTT. As protein: CAISAIGGNYNSPLHF.

The rearrangement joins TRBV7-2 to TRBJ1-1, with TRBD1 as a possible D gene (6 bases). Germline V lookup: CDR1 SGHTA, CDR2 FQGNSA. The CDR3 runs to 15 residues. Trimming took off 2 bases at V and 2 bases at J, with 12 bases between the two ends. The CDR3 DNA sequence: TGTGCCAGCAGCTTAACACTACAGGGAAACACTGAAGCTTTCTTT. Its protein is CASSLTLQGNTEAFF.

This clone has a single count. This chain uses TRBV29-1 with TRBJ2-7; D perhaps matches TRBD2 (7 bases). Germline-derived CDR1 and CDR2 are SQVTM and ANQGSEA. The CDR3 is 13 amino acids. Trimming removed 7 bases at V and 2 bases at J, with 15 bases between. CDR3 in amino acids: CSGSRGAAYEQYF. The CDR3 nucleotides are TGCAGCGGGTCCCGGGGGGCAGCCTACGAGCAGTACTTC.

The chain employs TRBV10-3 and TRBJ1-1; no clear D. Trimming stripped 2 bases from V and 0 bases from J, with 7 bases between. CDR1 is ENHRY and CDR2 is SYGVKD in the germline V gene. This CDR3 spans 14 amino acids. This CDR3 reads CAISEGQMNTEAFF. The CDR3 bases are TGTGCCATCAGTGAGGGTCAGATGAACACTGAAGCTTTCTTT.

The chain combines TRBV10-3 with TRBJ2-2; tentative D call: TRBD2 (5 bases). The CDR3 covers 15 residues. Looked up from germline, CDR1 is ENHRY and CDR2 is SYGVKD. V lost 6 bases, J lost 2 bases, and 13 bases lay in between. The CDR3 sequence: CAIRGAGSNTGELFF. As DNA, the CDR3 is TGTGCCATCAGGGGAGCTGGGTCTAACACCGGGGAGCTGTTTTTT.

The chain has TRBV4-1 and TRBJ2-4; 9 bases align to TRBD1. V shed 2 bases and J 6 bases; nucleotides not matched to a gene: 8. This CDR3 is 16 amino acids long. Germline lookup yields CDR1 MGHRA and CDR2 YSYEKL. CDR3 loop: CASSQLYGQGINIQYF. In DNA, the CDR3 is TGCGCCAGCAGCCAACTATACGGACAGGGGATAAACATTCAGTACTTC.

The chain has TRBV28 and TRBJ1-3; the D gene is possibly TRBD1 (5 bases). The CDR3 is 14 residues long. V lost 6 bases and J lost 4, with 13 bases in between. Germline CDR1 MDHEN, CDR2 SYDVKM. The CDR3 DNA sequence: TGTGCCAGCAGCTCCCCAGGGTTAGGAAACACCATATATTTT. Its protein product is CASSSPGLGNTIYF.

This clone was seen just once. This rearrangement joins TRBV28 to TRBJ2-7; 8 positions agree with TRBD1. CDR3 size: 15 residues. The V and J ends lost 2 bases and 6 bases, in that order; junction bases with no gene match: 9. Germline V gene lookup returns CDR1 MDHEN and CDR2 SYDVKM. The CDR3 coding sequence is TGTGCCAGCAGTTTAGTTTCCAGGGGGCGTCGCGAGCAGTACTTC. This sequence encodes CASSLVSRGRREQYF. Combining the CDR3 with reference TRBV28 and TRBJ2-7 gives the whole variable domain DVKVTQSSRYLVKRTGEKVFLECVQDMDHENMFWYRQDPGLGLRLIYFSYDVKMKEKGDIPEGYSVSREKKERFSLILESASTNQTSMYLCASSLVSRGRREQYFGPGTRLTVT.

This chain connects TRBV15 to TRBJ1-6; weak D call: TRBD1 (5 bases). Trimming took 0 bases from V and 10 from J, leaving 10 bases between them. CDR3 size: 14 residues. Germline CDR1 LNHNV, CDR2 YYDKDF (reference sequence). The DNA for the CDR3 is TGTGCCACCAGCAGAGATCCCAGGGAATCACCCCTCCACTTT. Amino acid sequence: CATSRDPRESPLHF.

In this sample, this clone turned up a few times. The chain couples TRBV12-3 or TRBV12-4 to TRBJ1-2; 8 nucleotides align to TRBD1. The V gene end was trimmed by 5 bases and the J gene end by 4 bases; junction bases not matched to a gene: 3. The CDR3 length is 13 residues. Here the CDR3 reads CASSLQGGYGYTF. The CDR3 DNA is TGTGCCAGCAGTCTACAGGGGGGCTATGGCTACACCTTC.

The chain is built from TRBV5-1 and TRBJ2-2, with D possibly matching TRBD1 (6 bases). From germline, CDR1 is SGHRS and CDR2 YFSETQ. This CDR3 contains 17 residues. Trimming removed 0 bases at V and 3 bases at J, with 15 bases between. As DNA, the CDR3 is TGCGCCAGCAGCTTGGGTCCACAAAACAGGGACACCGGGGAGCTGTTTTTT. Translated: CASSLGPQNRDTGELFF.

The rearrangement links TRBV2 to TRBJ1-2; 9 nucleotides agree with TRBD1. CDR3 size: 17 residues. The V and J ends lost 4 bases and 8 bases, in that order; junction bases with no gene match: 17. Per the germline V gene, CDR1 is SNHLY and CDR2 is FYNNEI. DNA of the CDR3: TGTGCCAGCAGTGCACTAGGGGACAGGGTGTTTCATCAAGGCTACACCTTC. It codes for CASSALGDRVFHQGYTF.

The chain is built from TRBV18 and TRBJ2-7; 11 bases fit TRBD2. The V and J ends lost 3 bases and 3 bases, in that order; junction bases with no gene match: 1. From germline, CDR1 is KGHSH and CDR2 LQKENI. The CDR3 runs 14 residues. This chain's CDR3 is CASSPGTSGYEQYF. The CDR3 DNA follows: TGTGCCAGCTCACCGGGGACTAGCGGCTACGAGCAGTACTTC.

This clone was counted only a few times. This chain's CDR3 is CASSSTGESQPQHF. The CDR3 region has the DNA TGCGCCAGCAGCTCGACAGGGGAGAGTCAGCCCCAGCATTTT. The chain is built from TRBV5-1 and TRBJ1-5, with TRBD1 matching 8 bases. The ends lost 3 bases at V and 6 bases at J; junction bases unmatched: 5. The germline CDR1 and CDR2 sequences are SGHRS and YFSETQ. The CDR3 runs to 14 residues.